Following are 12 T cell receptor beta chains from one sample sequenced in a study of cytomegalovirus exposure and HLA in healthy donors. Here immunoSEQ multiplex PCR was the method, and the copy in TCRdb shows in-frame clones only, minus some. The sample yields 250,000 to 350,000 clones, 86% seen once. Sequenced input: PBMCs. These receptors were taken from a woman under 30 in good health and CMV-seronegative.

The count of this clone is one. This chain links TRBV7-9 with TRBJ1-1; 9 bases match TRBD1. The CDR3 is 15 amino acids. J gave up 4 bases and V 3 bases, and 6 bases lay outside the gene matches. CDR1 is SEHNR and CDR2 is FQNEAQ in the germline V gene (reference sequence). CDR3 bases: TGTGCCAGCAGCTTCGAACAGGGGGCGCGCACTGAAGCTTTCTTT. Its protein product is CASSFEQGARTEAFF.

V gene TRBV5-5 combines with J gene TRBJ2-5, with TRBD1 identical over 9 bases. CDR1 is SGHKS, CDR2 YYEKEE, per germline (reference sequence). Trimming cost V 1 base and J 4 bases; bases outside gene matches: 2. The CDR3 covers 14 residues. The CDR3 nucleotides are TGTGCCAGCAGCTTGACAGGGGGCGGAGAGACCCAGTACTTC. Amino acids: CASSLTGGGETQYF.

The chain's CDR3 is CASSLLLADTGELFF. As DNA, the CDR3 is TGTGCCAGCAGCTTACTACTAGCGGATACCGGGGAGCTGTTTTTT. The chain recombines TRBV7-3 with TRBJ2-2; 8 bases align to TRBD2. Unmatched junction bases numbered 4, after V lost 2 bases and J lost 5 bases. CDR1 is SGHTA, CDR2 FQGTGA, per germline. This CDR3 region has 15 residues.

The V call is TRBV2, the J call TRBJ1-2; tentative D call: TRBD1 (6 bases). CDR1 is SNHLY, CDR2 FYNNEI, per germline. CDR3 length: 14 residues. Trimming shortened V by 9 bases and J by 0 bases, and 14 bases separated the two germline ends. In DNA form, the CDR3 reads TGTGCCAGACGGACAGACTTAGCTAACTATGGCTACACCTTC. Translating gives CARRTDLANYGYTF.

CDR3 nucleotide sequence: TGTGCCAGCAGCCAACTACTAGCGGAGGGAACCGGGGAGCTGTTTTTT. Residues: CASSQLLAEGTGELFF. V and J are TRBV4-2 and TRBJ2-2; 8 positions match TRBD2. CDR3 size: 16 residues. Germline-derived CDR1 and CDR2 are LGHNA and YNFKEQ. The ends lost 2 bases at V and 5 bases at J; junction bases unmatched: 7.

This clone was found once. CDR3 DNA sequence: TGTGCCAGCAGCTTAGCGGGAGACTACGAGCAGTACTTC. Its protein product is CASSLAGDYEQYF. The chain carries TRBV7-6 and TRBJ2-7; D might be TRBD2 (5 bases). This CDR3 is 13 amino acids long. Germline V gene sequence: CDR1 SGHVS, CDR2 FNYEAQ. V lost 0 bases and J lost 3, with 6 bases in between. The entire variable domain, with the rest obtained from reference TRBV7-6 and TRBJ2-7, is as follows: GAGVSQSPRYKVTKRGQDVALRCDPISGHVSLYWYRQALGQGPEFLTYFNYEAQQDKSGLPNDRFSAERPEGSISTLTIQRTEQRDSAMYRCASSLAGDYEQYFGPGTRLTVT.

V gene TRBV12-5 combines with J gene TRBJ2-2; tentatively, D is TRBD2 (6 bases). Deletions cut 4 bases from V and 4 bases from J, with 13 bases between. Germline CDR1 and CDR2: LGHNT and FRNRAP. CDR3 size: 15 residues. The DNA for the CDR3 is TGTGCTAGTGGTTGGGGGGACTGGTCCACCGGGGAGCTGTTTTTT. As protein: CASGWGDWSTGELFF. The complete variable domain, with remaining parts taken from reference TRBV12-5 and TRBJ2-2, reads DARVTQTPRHKVTEMGQEVTMRCQPILGHNTVFWYRQTMMQGLELLAYFRNRAPLDDSGMPKDRFSAEMPDATLATLKIQPSEPRDSAVYFCASGWGDWSTGELFFGEGSRLTVL.

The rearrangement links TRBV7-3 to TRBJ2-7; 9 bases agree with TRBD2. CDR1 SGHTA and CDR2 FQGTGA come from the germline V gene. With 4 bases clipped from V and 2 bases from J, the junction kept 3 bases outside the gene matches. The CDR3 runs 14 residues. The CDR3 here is CASSSIAGAYEQYF. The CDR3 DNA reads TGTGCCAGCAGCTCTATAGCGGGAGCCTACGAGCAGTACTTC.

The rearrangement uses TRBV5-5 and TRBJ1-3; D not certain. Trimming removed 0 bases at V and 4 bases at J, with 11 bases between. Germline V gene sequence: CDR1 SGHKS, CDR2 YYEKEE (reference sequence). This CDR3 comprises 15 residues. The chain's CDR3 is CASSLDGVRGNTIYF. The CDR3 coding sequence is TGTGCCAGCAGCTTGGACGGGGTACGAGGAAACACCATATATTTT.

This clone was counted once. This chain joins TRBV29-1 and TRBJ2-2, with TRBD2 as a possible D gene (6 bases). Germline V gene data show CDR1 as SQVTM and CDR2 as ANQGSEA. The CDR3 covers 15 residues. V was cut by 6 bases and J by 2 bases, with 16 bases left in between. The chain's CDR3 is CSVEPRTTNTGELFF. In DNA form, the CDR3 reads TGCAGCGTGGAGCCACGGACTACCAACACCGGGGAGCTGTTTTTT.

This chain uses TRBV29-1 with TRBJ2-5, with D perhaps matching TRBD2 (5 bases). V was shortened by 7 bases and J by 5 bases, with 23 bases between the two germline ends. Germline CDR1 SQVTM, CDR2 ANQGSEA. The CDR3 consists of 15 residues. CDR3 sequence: CSGGPDPGRAETQYF. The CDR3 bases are TGCAGCGGAGGGCCGGATCCGGGAAGGGCGGAGACCCAGTACTTC.

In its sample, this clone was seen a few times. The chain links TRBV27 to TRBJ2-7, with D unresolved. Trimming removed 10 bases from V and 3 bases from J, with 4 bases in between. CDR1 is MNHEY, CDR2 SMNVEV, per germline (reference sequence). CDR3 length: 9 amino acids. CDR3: CAILYEQYF. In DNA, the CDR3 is TGTGCCATCCTCTACGAGCAGTACTTC.